Following are 27 T cell receptor beta chains from one sample sequenced in a study of shared clonotypes between healthy human individuals. The data were produced by immunoSEQ multiplex PCR, yet TCRdb's version contains in-frame clones alone and is incomplete. The table shows fewer than 400,000 clones, with 74% occurring only once. What was sequenced was memory CD4+ T cells sorted from blood. Regarding subset: CD45RA-negative fraction. All receptors come from a man aged 25 to 40 in good health.

This clone was seen a few times. The chain links TRBV7-6 to TRBJ2-2; 11 nucleotides align to TRBD2. CDR1 is SGHVS and CDR2 is FNYEAQ in the germline V gene. This CDR3 contains 17 residues. Unmatched junction bases numbered 6, after V lost 0 bases and J lost 6 bases. The CDR3 protein is CASSLARGLAVPGELFF. As DNA, the CDR3 is TGTGCCAGCAGCTTAGCTAGGGGACTAGCGGTTCCCGGGGAGCTGTTTTTT.

This sequence joins TRBV2 and TRBJ2-7, with TRBD1 matching 9 bases. CDR3 length: 14 amino acids. J was trimmed by 5 bases and V by 2 bases; bases with no gene match: 4. Germline CDR1 is SNHLY and CDR2 is FYNNEI. This chain's CDR3 is CASSERTGADEQYF. In DNA form, the CDR3 reads TGTGCCAGCAGTGAAAGGACAGGGGCAGACGAGCAGTACTTC.

This chain uses TRBV2 with TRBJ2-3; D is unclear. The CDR3 is made up of 13 amino acids. CDR1 and CDR2 from the germline V gene are SNHLY and FYNNEI. Between the trimmed V and J ends, which lost 9 bases and 3 bases, there was a span of 13 bases. CDR3 nucleotide sequence: TGTGCCAGGGCAGGTGGGAAAACAGATACGCAGTATTTT. Translating gives CARAGGKTDTQYF.

The gene calls are TRBV19 and TRBJ2-3; D gene uncertain. CDR3 length equals 13 residues. V was shortened by 3 bases and J by 7 bases, with 11 bases between the two germline ends. The germline CDR1 and CDR2 sequences are LNHDA and SQIVND (reference sequence). The CDR3 region is CASSIPATYTQYF. The CDR3 region has the DNA TGTGCCAGTAGTATCCCGGCTACTTATACGCAGTATTTT.

The chain is built from TRBV4-3 and TRBJ2-3; 11 bases agree with TRBD2. Unmatched junction bases numbered 4, after V lost 1 base and J lost 4 bases. Germline V gene sequence: CDR1 LGHNA, CDR2 YSLEER. This CDR3 spans 16 amino acids. The CDR3 sequence: CASSQGLAGISDTQYF. CDR3 DNA: TGCGCCAGCAGCCAAGGACTAGCGGGAATCTCAGATACGCAGTATTTT.

This rearrangement joins TRBV4-3 to TRBJ1-4, with a possible D match to TRBD1 (5 bases). V was shortened by 0 bases and J by 2 bases, with 7 bases between the two germline ends. The CDR3 has 15 amino acids. Germline-derived CDR1 and CDR2 are LGHNA and YSLEER. CDR3 in DNA: TGCGCCAGCAGCCAAGATTGGGGGACTAATGAAAAACTGTTTTTT. It specifies CASSQDWGTNEKLFF.

J is TRBJ2-1 and V is TRBV5-6; 8 bases are a match to TRBD1. The V and J ends lost 0 bases and 4 bases, in that order; junction bases with no gene match: 6. Germline lookup yields CDR1 SGHDT and CDR2 YYEEEE. This CDR3 is built from 16 residues. Here the CDR3 DNA reads TGTGCCAGCAGCTTGGTTTCAGGGGGCCTTTACAATGAGCAGTTCTTC. Its protein product is CASSLVSGGLYNEQFF.

This chain uses TRBV9 with TRBJ2-1; D perhaps matches TRBD2 (7 bases). Germline V CDR1 and CDR2: SGDLS, YYNGEE. The germline V and J ends were trimmed by 0 bases and 4 bases, with 29 bases remaining between them. The CDR3 contains 21 residues. As DNA, the CDR3 is TGTGCCAGCAGCGTAGACGCCGGAGGGGGGGCGGCTAGCCACATATACAATGAGCAGTTCTTC. It is translated as CASSVDAGGGAASHIYNEQFF.

As for this clone: One end of the junction is discordant with germline, which a read error may explain. This chain links TRBV7-7 with TRBJ2-2, with TRBD2 identical over 11 bases. The CDR3 extends over 16 amino acids. Germline assignment: CDR1 SSHAT and CDR2 FNYEAQ (reference sequence). DNA for the CDR3: TGTGCTAGCAGCAGGTTCGGGACTAGCGGTCCCGGGGAGCTGTTTTTT. Translated: CASSRFGTSGPGELFF.

This clone occurred a few times. V gene TRBV7-2 combines with J gene TRBJ2-7; 9 bases map to TRBD2. The CDR3 has 16 residues. CDR1 and CDR2 (germline): SGHTA, FQGNSA. The V gene end was trimmed by 1 base and the J gene end by 3 bases; junction bases not matched to a gene: 7. The CDR3 reads CASSLGLREGLYEQYF. The CDR3 DNA reads TGTGCCAGCAGCTTAGGCTTGCGGGAGGGGCTCTACGAGCAGTACTTC.

The CDR3 spells CASSFSSGTYEQYF. The CDR3 bases are TGTGCCAGCAGTTTTTCTAGCGGGACCTACGAGCAGTACTTC. This chain links TRBV28 with TRBJ2-7; 9 bases map to TRBD2. In germline, CDR1 is MDHEN, CDR2 SYDVKM. The junction had 2 bases not matched to a gene; V was cut back by 3 bases and J by 2 bases. The CDR3 is made up of 14 amino acids.

The chain uses TRBV28 and TRBJ1-1, with unresolved D. The CDR3 is 15 amino acids. Germline V lookup: CDR1 MDHEN, CDR2 SYDVKM. V gave up 7 bases and J gave up 1 base, with 16 bases separating them. CDR3 amino acids: CASNFQDIPNTEAFF. CDR3 bases: TGTGCCAGCAATTTCCAAGACATACCGAACACTGAAGCTTTCTTT.

This clone occurred a few times. This chain connects TRBV10-1 to TRBJ2-2, with 9 nucleotides matching TRBD1. Germline assignment: CDR1 WNHNN and CDR2 SYGVQD (reference sequence). J gave up 5 bases and V 7 bases, and 8 bases lay outside the gene matches. CDR3 size: 15 residues. DNA of the CDR3: TGCGCCAGCACCCCCGGGACAGGGAATACCGGGGAGCTGTTTTTT. Encoded protein: CASTPGTGNTGELFF.

This clone was recorded a few times. The rearrangement joins TRBV6-1 to TRBJ2-3, with a weak D call TRBD2 (7 bases). V lost 6 bases, J lost 0 bases, and 13 bases lay in between. The CDR3 extends over 15 amino acids. CDR1 and CDR2 (germline): MNHNS, SASEGT. The CDR3 nucleotides read TGTGCCAGCAGCTCGAGCGGGACAAGCACAGATACGCAGTATTTT. This encodes CASSSSGTSTDTQYF.

The chain couples TRBV30 to TRBJ1-2; 11 bases line up with TRBD1. Trimming removed 1 base from V and 1 base from J; junction bases left unmatched: 8. The CDR3 is 17 residues long. Per the germline V gene, CDR1 is GTSNPN and CDR2 is SVGIG (reference sequence). The CDR3 region is CAWSDGTGGLSNYGYTF. CDR3 nucleotide sequence: TGTGCCTGGAGTGATGGGACAGGGGGGTTAAGTAACTATGGCTACACCTTC.

As for this clone: A read error may explain this, as a much larger clone is one base away. The sample contains more than one DNA sequence encoding this CDR3. The rearrangement links TRBV10-3 to TRBJ2-7; 12 positions agree with TRBD1. The CDR3 has 14 residues. The V and J ends lost 4 bases and 6 bases, in that order; junction bases with no gene match: 4. Germline V gene sequence: CDR1 ENHRY, CDR2 SYGVKD. The DNA of the CDR3 is TGTGCCATCAGTGCTGGGACAGGGGGCGGCGAGCAGTACTTC. This codes for CAISAGTGGGEQYF.

The chain employs TRBV7-3 and TRBJ2-3; TRBD1 matches at 8 bases. Germline assignment: CDR1 SGHTA and CDR2 FQGTGA. The CDR3 spans 15 residues. J was trimmed by 2 bases and V by 2 bases; bases with no gene match: 3. As DNA, the CDR3 is TGTGCCAGCAGCTTAGGGACAGGCTACACAGATACGCAGTATTTT. Translation gives CASSLGTGYTDTQYF.

The table lists this clone with a count of one. This chain connects TRBV6-1 to TRBJ2-1, with 8 bases fitting TRBD2. The V gene end was trimmed by 3 bases and the J gene end by 7 bases; junction bases not matched to a gene: 8. CDR1 and CDR2 from the germline V gene are MNHNS and SASEGT. The CDR3 is 15 residues long. This CDR3 reads CASSDLSGSRNEQFF. CDR3 bases: TGTGCCAGCAGTGATCTGAGCGGGAGTAGGAATGAGCAGTTCTTC.

V and J are TRBV9 and TRBJ2-7, with 7 bases identical to TRBD2. Losses at the gene ends were 0 bases for V and 5 bases for J; bases not matched to a gene: 8. The germline gives CDR1 SGDLS, CDR2 YYNGEE. The CDR3 extends over 15 amino acids. The CDR3 DNA follows: TGTGCCAGCAGCGTAGTTGGCGGGAGTCTGAACGAGCAGTACTTC. Encoded protein: CASSVVGGSLNEQYF.

This clone has only one observation. The V call is TRBV27, the J call TRBJ2-5; D not certain. The CDR3 length is 16 residues. In germline, CDR1 is MNHEY, CDR2 SMNVEV (reference sequence). V was clipped by 5 bases and J by 7 bases, with 23 bases between them. Here the CDR3 reads CASSPKMTYVMGTQYF. For the CDR3, the DNA is TGTGCCAGCAGTCCCAAAATGACCTACGTAATGGGGACCCAGTACTTC.

The chain has TRBV18 and TRBJ2-6, with 9 bases aligning to TRBD1. The ends lost 1 base at V and 0 bases at J; junction bases unmatched: 4. Germline loops: CDR1 KGHSH, CDR2 LQKENI. This CDR3 comprises 18 residues. The chain's CDR3 is CASSPLGTGTSGANVLTF. CDR3 nucleotide sequence: TGTGCCAGCTCACCACTGGGGACAGGGACCTCTGGGGCCAACGTCCTGACTTTC.

The chain combines TRBV10-3 with TRBJ2-3; possible D gene TRBD2, 5 bases. With 7 bases removed from V and 10 bases from J, the gap between germline ends came to 27 bases. The CDR3 is 16 residues long. Germline V CDR1 and CDR2: ENHRY, SYGVKD. The CDR3 DNA is TGTGCCATCACCAAAGGCCTTTCCGGAGGTCTGGAGGCGCAGTATTTT. Translated: CAITKGLSGGLEAQYF.

The V gene is TRBV7-2, the J gene TRBJ1-5; D not resolved. Per germline, CDR1 SGHTA and CDR2 FQGNSA. V dropped 4 bases and J dropped 0 bases, with 7 bases sitting between them. The CDR3 consists of 14 residues. The CDR3 spells CASSYDISNQPQHF. In DNA, the CDR3 is TGTGCCAGCAGCTATGACATTAGCAATCAGCCCCAGCATTTT.

This rearrangement joins TRBV7-8 to TRBJ1-5; a possible D gene is TRBD1 (5 bases). CDR1 SGHVS and CDR2 FQNEAQ come from the germline V gene. The CDR3 runs 14 residues. Trimming took off 3 bases at V and 4 bases at J, with 10 bases between the two ends. The CDR3 region has the DNA TGTGCCAGCAGCTTTTATCAGGGTAATCAGCCCCAGCATTTT. Its translation is CASSFYQGNQPQHF.

The chain recombines TRBV19 with TRBJ2-5; D assignment may be TRBD1 or TRBD2 (5 bases each). CDR3 length: 11 residues. Germline CDR1 LNHDA, CDR2 SQIVND (reference sequence). Trimming removed 3 bases at V and 13 bases at J, with 12 bases between. The CDR3 DNA follows: TGTGCCAGTAGTATTGGGGGAACGGCGTACTTC. The encoded protein is CASSIGGTAYF.

The chain employs TRBV20-1 and TRBJ2-2; D gene unclear. The CDR3 runs 11 residues. The germline CDR1 and CDR2 sequences are DFQATT and SNEGSKA (reference sequence). V was shortened by 7 bases and J by 8 bases, with 11 bases between the two germline ends. CDR3 amino acids: CSVLILGELFF. In DNA form, the CDR3 reads TGCAGTGTTCTGATACTAGGGGAGCTGTTTTTT.

This chain joins TRBV27 and TRBJ2-7; D is perhaps TRBD1 or TRBD2 (5 bases each). Germline V gene data show CDR1 as MNHEY and CDR2 as SMNVEV (reference sequence). Trimming took off 3 bases at V and 0 bases at J, with 12 bases between the two ends. CDR3 length: 15 residues. In DNA form, the CDR3 reads TGTGCCAGCAGTTTTTGGGGACCTACCTCCTACGAGCAGTACTTC. It is translated as CASSFWGPTSYEQYF.